This TCR beta chain was observed in a study of blood T cell repertoires in COVID-19. On the study more broadly: Samples came from the United States, Italy and Spain, spanning acute and convalescent COVID-19. PBMCs, B-cell-depleted T cells, or T cells provided the cDNA or gDNA that made up the material.

CDR1 is SGHNT and CDR2 is YENEEA in the germline V gene. Trimming left V 6 bases short and J 5 bases short, with 10 bases between. The length of the CDR3 is 13 residues. As handled by the study authors: Quantification of nucleated cells was approximated via reference gene primer amplification. Clones were sequenced by immunoSEQ multiplex PCR, and TCRdb holds only the in-frame ones, with some missing. That table furnishes V, J and clone size, whereas the DNA furnished D and trimming. Of approximately 46,000 clones listed, about 89% are singletons. The clonotype comes from a man in his sixties or seventies with active COVID-19. Sequenced material: peripheral blood. J is TRBJ2-2 and V is TRBV11-3; tentative D call: TRBD1 (6 bases). The DNA for the CDR3 is TGTGCCAGCAGGCCAACAGGGACCGGGGAGCTGTTTTTT. It specifies CASRPTGTGELFF. Combining the CDR3 with reference TRBV11-3 and TRBJ2-2 gives the whole variable domain EAGVVQSPRYKIIEKKQPVAFWCNPISGHNTLYWYLQNLGQGPELLIRYENEEAVDDSQLPKDRFSAERLKGVDSTLKIQPAELGDSAVYLCASRPTGTGELFFGEGSRLTVL.